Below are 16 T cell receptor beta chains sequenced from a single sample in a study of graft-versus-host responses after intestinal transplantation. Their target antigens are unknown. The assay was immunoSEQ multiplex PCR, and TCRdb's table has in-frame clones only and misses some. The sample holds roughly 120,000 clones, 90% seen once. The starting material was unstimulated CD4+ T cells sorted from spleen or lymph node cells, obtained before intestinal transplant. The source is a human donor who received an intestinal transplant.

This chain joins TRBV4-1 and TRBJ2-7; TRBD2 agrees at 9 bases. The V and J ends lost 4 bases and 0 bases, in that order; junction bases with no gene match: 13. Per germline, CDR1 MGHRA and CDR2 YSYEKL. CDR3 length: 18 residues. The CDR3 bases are TGCGCCAGCAGCCCCTACACCGGACTAGCGAGAAGCTCCTACGAGCAGTACTTC. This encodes CASSPYTGLARSSYEQYF.

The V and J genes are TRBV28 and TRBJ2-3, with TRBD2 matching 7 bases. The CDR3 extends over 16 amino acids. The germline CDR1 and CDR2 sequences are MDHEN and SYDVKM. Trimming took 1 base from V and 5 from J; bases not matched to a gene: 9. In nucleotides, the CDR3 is TGTGCCAGCAGTTTATTCGGGGCTAGCGGAAGAGATACGCAGTATTTT. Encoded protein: CASSLFGASGRDTQYF.

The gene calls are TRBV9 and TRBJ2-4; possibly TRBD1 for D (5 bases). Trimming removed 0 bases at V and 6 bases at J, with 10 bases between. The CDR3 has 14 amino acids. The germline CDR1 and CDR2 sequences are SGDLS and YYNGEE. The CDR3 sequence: CASSVEGDGNIQYF. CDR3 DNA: TGTGCCAGCAGCGTAGAAGGGGATGGAAACATTCAGTACTTC.

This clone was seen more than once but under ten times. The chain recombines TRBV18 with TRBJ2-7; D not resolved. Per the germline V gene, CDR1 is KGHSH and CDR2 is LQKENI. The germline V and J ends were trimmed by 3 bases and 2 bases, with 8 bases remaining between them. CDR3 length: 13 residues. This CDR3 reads CASSPSNPYEQYF. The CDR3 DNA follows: TGTGCCAGCTCACCTTCTAATCCCTACGAGCAGTACTTC. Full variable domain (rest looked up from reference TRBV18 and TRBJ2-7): NAGVMQNPRHLVRRRGQEARLRCSPMKGHSHVYWYRQLPEEGLKFMVYLQKENIIDESGMPKERFSAEFPKEGPSILRIQQVVRGDSAAYFCASSPSNPYEQYFGPGTRLTVT.

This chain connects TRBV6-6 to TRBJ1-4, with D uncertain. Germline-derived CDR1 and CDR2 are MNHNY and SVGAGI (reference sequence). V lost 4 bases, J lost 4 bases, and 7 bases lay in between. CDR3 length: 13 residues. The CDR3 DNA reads TGTGCCAGCAGTTCCCTCCTTAATGAAAAACTGTTTTTT. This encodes CASSSLLNEKLFF.

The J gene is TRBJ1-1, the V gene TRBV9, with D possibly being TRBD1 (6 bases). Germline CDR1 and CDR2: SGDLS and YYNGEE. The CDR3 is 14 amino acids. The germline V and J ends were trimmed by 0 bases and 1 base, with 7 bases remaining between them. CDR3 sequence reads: CASSVAQGNTEAFF. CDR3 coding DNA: TGTGCCAGCAGCGTAGCACAGGGGAACACTGAAGCTTTCTTT.

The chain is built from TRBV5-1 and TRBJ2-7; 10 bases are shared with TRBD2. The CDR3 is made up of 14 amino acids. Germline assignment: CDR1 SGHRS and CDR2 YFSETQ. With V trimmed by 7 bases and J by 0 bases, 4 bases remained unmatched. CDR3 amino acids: CASYSGGASYEQYF. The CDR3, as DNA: TGCGCCAGCTACAGCGGGGGGGCCTCCTACGAGCAGTACTTC.

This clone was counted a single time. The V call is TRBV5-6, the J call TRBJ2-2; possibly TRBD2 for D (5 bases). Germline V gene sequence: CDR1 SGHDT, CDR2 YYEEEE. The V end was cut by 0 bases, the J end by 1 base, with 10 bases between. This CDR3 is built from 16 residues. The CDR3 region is CASSLAGLLNTGELFF. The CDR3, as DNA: TGTGCCAGCAGCTTGGCTGGACTCCTGAACACCGGGGAGCTGTTTTTT.

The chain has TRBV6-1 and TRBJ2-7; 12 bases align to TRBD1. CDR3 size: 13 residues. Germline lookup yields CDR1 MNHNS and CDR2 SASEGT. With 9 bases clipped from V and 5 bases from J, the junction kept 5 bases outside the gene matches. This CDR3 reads CARSGTGGHEQYF. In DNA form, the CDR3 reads TGTGCCAGGTCGGGGACAGGGGGCCACGAGCAGTACTTC.

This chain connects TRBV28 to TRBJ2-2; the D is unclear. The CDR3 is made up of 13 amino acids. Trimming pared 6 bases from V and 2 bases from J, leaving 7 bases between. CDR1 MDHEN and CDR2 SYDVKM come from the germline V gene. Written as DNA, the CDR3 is TGTGCCAGCAGAACAGTTAACACCGGGGAGCTGTTTTTT. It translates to CASRTVNTGELFF.

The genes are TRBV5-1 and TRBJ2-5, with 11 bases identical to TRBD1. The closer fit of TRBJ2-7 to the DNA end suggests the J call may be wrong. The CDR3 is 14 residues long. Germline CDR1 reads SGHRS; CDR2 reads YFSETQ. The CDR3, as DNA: TGCGCCAGCAGCACAGGACAGGGGGCAAACGAGCAGTACTTC. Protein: CASSTGQGANEQYF.

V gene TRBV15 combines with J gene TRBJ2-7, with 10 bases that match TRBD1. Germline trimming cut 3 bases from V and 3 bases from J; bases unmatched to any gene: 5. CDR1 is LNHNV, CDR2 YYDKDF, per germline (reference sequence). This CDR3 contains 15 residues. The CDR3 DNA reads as TGTGCCACCAGCAGGGGACAGGGGACTTACTACGAGCAGTACTTC. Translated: CATSRGQGTYYEQYF.

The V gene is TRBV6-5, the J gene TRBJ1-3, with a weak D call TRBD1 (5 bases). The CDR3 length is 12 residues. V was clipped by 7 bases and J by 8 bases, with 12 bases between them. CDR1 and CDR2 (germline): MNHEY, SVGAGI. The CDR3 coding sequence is TGTGCCAGCATGAGCCGGGGGGACACCATATATTTT. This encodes CASMSRGDTIYF.

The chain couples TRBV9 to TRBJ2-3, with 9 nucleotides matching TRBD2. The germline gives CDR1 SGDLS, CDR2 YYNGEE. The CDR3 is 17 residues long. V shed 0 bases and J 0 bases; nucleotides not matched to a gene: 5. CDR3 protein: CASSVEAGGTSTDTQYF. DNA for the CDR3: TGTGCCAGCAGCGTAGAAGCGGGGGGCACTAGCACAGATACGCAGTATTTT.

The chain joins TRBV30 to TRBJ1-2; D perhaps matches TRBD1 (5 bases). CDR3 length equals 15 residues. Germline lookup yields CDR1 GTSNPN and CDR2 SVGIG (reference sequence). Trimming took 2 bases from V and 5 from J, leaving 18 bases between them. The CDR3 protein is CAWSREKEGLYGYTF. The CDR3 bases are TGTGCCTGGAGTCGAGAGAAGGAGGGGTTGTATGGCTACACCTTC.

CDR3 bases: TGCAGCGTTTTGGACTTCTATGAGCAGTTCTTC. This translates into CSVLDFYEQFF. The V and J genes are TRBV29-1 and TRBJ2-1, with a tentative D call TRBD2 (5 bases). V was clipped by 5 bases and J by 8 bases, with 10 bases between them. This CDR3 contains 11 residues. Germline V lookup: CDR1 SQVTM, CDR2 ANQGSEA.